These 8 T cell receptor beta chains were sequenced from one sample in a study of blood T cell repertoires in COVID-19. The assay was immunoSEQ multiplex PCR, and TCRdb's table has in-frame clones only and misses some. The profile covers 190,000 or so clones, with about 90% appearing a single time and 0.6% to 0.8% taken by the ten largest. Sequencing was done on a sample of peripheral blood. The receptors shown here come from a man in his forties or fifties with acute or convalescent COVID-19.

The V gene is TRBV29-1, the J gene TRBJ2-1; 7 bases are a match to TRBD1. Germline V gene lookup returns CDR1 SQVTM and CDR2 ANQGSEA. Unmatched junction bases numbered 7, after V lost 7 bases and J lost 7 bases. This CDR3 spans 12 amino acids. The CDR3 coding sequence is TGCAGCGGACAGGGACCGAGTAATGAGCAGTTCTTC. Residues: CSGQGPSNEQFF.

The chain employs TRBV18 and TRBJ1-5; possibly TRBD1 for D (6 bases). Germline V lookup: CDR1 KGHSH, CDR2 LQKENI. The V end lost 3 bases, the J end lost 0 bases, and 12 bases lay between the germline ends. The length of the CDR3 is 16 residues. CDR3 loop: CASSPIRDNSNQPQHF. The CDR3 DNA reads TGTGCCAGCTCACCGATCCGGGACAATAGCAATCAGCCCCAGCATTTT.

The chain joins TRBV5-1 to TRBJ2-3, with TRBD2 matching over 11 bases. The CDR3 sequence is 18 residues long. Trimming at V came to 0 bases and at J to 3 bases, leaving 9 bases not matched to a gene. Germline V gives CDR1 SGHRS, CDR2 YFSETQ. The CDR3 nucleotides read TGCGCCAGCAGCTTGGATATTGCTAGCGGGAGGAGAACAGATACGCAGTATTTT. Its translation: CASSLDIASGRRTDTQYF.

The chain has TRBV6-2 or TRBV6-3 and TRBJ2-7, with 7 bases matching TRBD2. With 4 bases clipped from V and 3 bases from J, the junction kept 27 bases outside the gene matches. Germline V gives CDR1 MNHEY, CDR2 SVGEGT. The CDR3 totals 21 residues. Here the CDR3 DNA reads TGTGCCAGCAGTTCAAAACTAGCGTCGATGTATAGTCCGAGTACCGACTACGAGCAGTACGTC. As protein: CASSSKLASMYSPSTDYEQYV.

DNA of the CDR3: TGTGCCAGCAGACAAACAGGGGGCACTGAAGCTTTCTTT. Protein product: CASRQTGGTEAFF. The chain uses TRBV27 and TRBJ1-1, with 8 bases matching TRBD1. Trimming took 6 bases from V and 4 from J; bases not matched to a gene: 4. Germline CDR1 and CDR2: MNHEY and SMNVEV (reference sequence). The CDR3 sequence is 13 residues long.

This sequence joins TRBV5-1 and TRBJ1-1; D call uncertain. CDR1 SGHRS and CDR2 YFSETQ come from the germline V gene. Trimming shortened V by 0 bases and J by 6 bases, and 9 bases separated the two germline ends. The CDR3 is 13 residues long. The CDR3, as DNA: TGCGCCAGCAGCTTGGGTAGTTTATCTGAAGCTTTCTTT. Translation gives CASSLGSLSEAFF.

The CDR3 reads CASSLDRGEQFF. CDR3 nucleotide sequence: TGCGCCAGCAGCTTGGACAGGGGAGAGCAGTTCTTC. The gene calls are TRBV5-1 and TRBJ2-1, with TRBD1 identical over 7 bases. The junction had 1 base not matched to a gene; V was cut back by 0 bases and J by 10 bases. Germline V gives CDR1 SGHRS, CDR2 YFSETQ. This CDR3 region has 12 residues.

The chain uses TRBV5-6 and TRBJ2-5; D uncertain. The V end was cut by 3 bases, the J end by 0 bases, with 9 bases between. CDR3 size: 14 residues. Germline CDR1 is SGHDT and CDR2 is YYEEEE. CDR3 nucleotide sequence: TGTGCCAGCAGCTCGTGGGCGAACCAAGAGACCCAGTACTTC. It codes for CASSSWANQETQYF.